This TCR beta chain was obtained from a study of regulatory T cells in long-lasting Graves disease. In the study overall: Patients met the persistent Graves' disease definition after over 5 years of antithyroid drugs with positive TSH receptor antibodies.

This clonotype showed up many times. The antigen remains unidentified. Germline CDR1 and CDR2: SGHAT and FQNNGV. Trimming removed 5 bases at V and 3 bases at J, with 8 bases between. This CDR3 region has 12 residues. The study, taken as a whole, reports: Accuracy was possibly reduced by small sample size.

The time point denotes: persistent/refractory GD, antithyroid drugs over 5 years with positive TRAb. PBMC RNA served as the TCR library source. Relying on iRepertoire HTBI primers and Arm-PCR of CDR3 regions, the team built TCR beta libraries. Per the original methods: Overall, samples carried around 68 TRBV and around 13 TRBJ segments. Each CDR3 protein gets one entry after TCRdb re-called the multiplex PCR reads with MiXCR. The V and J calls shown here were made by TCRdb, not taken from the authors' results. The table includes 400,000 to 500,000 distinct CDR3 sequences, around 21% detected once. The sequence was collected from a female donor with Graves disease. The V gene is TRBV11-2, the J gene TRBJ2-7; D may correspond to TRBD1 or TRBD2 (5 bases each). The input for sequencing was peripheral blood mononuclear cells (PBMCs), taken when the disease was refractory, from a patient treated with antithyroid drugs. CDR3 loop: CASSRDLYEQYF. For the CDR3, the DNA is TGTGCCAGCAGCCGGGACCTCTACGAGCAGTACTTC.